The 32 T cell receptor beta chains below were found in one sample sequenced in a study of cytomegalovirus exposure and HLA in healthy donors. Primers: 60 Vbeta forward and 13 Jbeta reverse. The table came from immunoSEQ multiplex PCR; TCRdb's copy has only in-frame clones and leaves some out. This sample has about 160,000 clones, with 80% to 85% found just once. The sequenced sample consisted of PBMCs. The receptors here all came from a man between 18 and 35 years old in good health and CMV-seronegative.

The genes are TRBV7-3 and TRBJ2-5; maybe TRBD2 (6 bases). Germline V gene sequence: CDR1 SGHTA, CDR2 FQGTGA. V lost 2 bases and J 2 bases, leaving 12 bases between the germline ends. This CDR3 is built from 15 residues. CDR3 sequence: CASSLGRGTQETQYF. The CDR3 region has the DNA TGTGCCAGCAGCTTAGGCCGGGGGACTCAAGAGACCCAGTACTTC. Filled out from reference TRBV7-3 and TRBJ2-5, the complete variable domain reads GAGVSQTPSNKVTEKGKYVELRCDPISGHTALYWYRQSLGQGPEFLIYFQGTGAADDSGLPNDRFFAVRPEGSVSTLKIQRTERGDSAVYLCASSLGRGTQETQYFGPGTRLLVL.

This clone was seen a few times. This chain joins TRBV5-6 and TRBJ2-3; D uncertain. This CDR3 region has 13 residues. CDR1 SGHDT and CDR2 YYEEEE come from the germline V gene. V shed 0 bases and J shed 0 bases, with 2 bases lying between them. DNA of the CDR3: TGTGCCAGCAGCTTGGCAAGCACAGATACGCAGTATTTT. This translates into CASSLASTDTQYF.

For the CDR3, the DNA is TGTGCCAGCAGCTCCCGGGTGGGCGGGACAGGGAATAATTCACCCCTCCACTTT. Translating gives CASSSRVGGTGNNSPLHF. The chain couples TRBV7-2 to TRBJ1-6; 9 nucleotides align to TRBD1. From germline, CDR1 is SGHTA and CDR2 FQGNSA. The ends lost 4 bases at V and 5 bases at J; junction bases unmatched: 12. CDR3 size: 18 residues.

The sample holds a few counts of this clone. The chain combines TRBV11-2 with TRBJ1-3, with a tentative D call TRBD1 (6 bases). The V gene lost 1 base and the J gene lost 4 bases, with 11 bases spanning the gap. The germline V gene has CDR1 SGHAT and CDR2 FQNNGV. The CDR3 runs 15 residues. For the CDR3, the DNA is TGTGCCAGCAGCTTAGCAGGGGTCGGCGGAAACACCATATATTTT. This gives the protein CASSLAGVGGNTIYF.

This rearrangement joins TRBV27 to TRBJ2-5; the match to TRBD1 covers 7 bases. The J call is doubtful: the DNA matches TRBJ2-7 better. The CDR3 has 14 amino acids. Germline-derived CDR1 and CDR2 are MNHEY and SMNVEV (reference sequence). CDR3 amino acids: CASRSPGQPYEQYF. CDR3 sequence (DNA): TGTGCCAGCCGTTCCCCGGGACAGCCCTACGAGCAGTACTTC.

This clone was counted a single time. This chain uses TRBV9 with TRBJ1-3; D remains ambiguous. V was pared by 0 bases and J by 0 bases, with 16 bases between. Germline CDR1 reads SGDLS; CDR2 reads YYNGEE. The CDR3 covers 18 residues. The CDR3 region has the DNA TGTGCCAGCAGCGTAGCCGGGGTCGGGAGTAACTCTGGAAACACCATATATTTT. Translation: CASSVAGVGSNSGNTIYF. Full variable domain (missing parts from reference TRBV9 and TRBJ1-3): DSGVTQTPKHLITATGQRVTLRCSPRSGDLSVYWYQQSLDQGLQFLIQYYNGEERAKGNILERFSAQQFPDLHSELNLSSLELGDSALYFCASSVAGVGSNSGNTIYFGEGSWLTVV.

The rearrangement uses TRBV9 and TRBJ2-3; tentatively, D is TRBD2 (5 bases). Germline values: CDR1 SGDLS, CDR2 YYNGEE. V was pared by 7 bases and J by 5 bases, with 8 bases between. The CDR3 runs 11 residues. Here the CDR3 reads CASSRGDTQYF. The CDR3 nucleotides are TGTGCCAGCTCCCGGGGAGATACGCAGTATTTT.

This clone occurred once. The V call is TRBV5-1, the J call TRBJ1-5; D is unresolved. Germline V gives CDR1 SGHRS, CDR2 YFSETQ. The V and J ends lost 0 bases and 7 bases respectively, with 11 bases between them. The CDR3 contains 14 residues. The CDR3 DNA follows: TGCGCCAGCAGCTTGGAACCCCAGAGGCAGCCCCAGCATTTT. This gives the protein CASSLEPQRQPQHF.

DNA for the CDR3: TGCGCCAGCAGTCCGGTCCGACAAGGGGTGGGGGGACTAAACATTCAGTACTTC. It codes for CASSPVRQGVGGLNIQYF. The rearrangement links TRBV23-1 to TRBJ2-4; D perhaps matches TRBD2 (6 bases). TRBV23-1 carries the ORF label, with uncertain function. This CDR3 is 18 amino acids long. V was cut by 4 bases and J by 6 bases, with 25 bases left in between.

The V call is TRBV6-4, the J call TRBJ2-3; possible D gene TRBD2, 5 bases. Germline loops: CDR1 MRHNA, CDR2 SNTAGT. This CDR3 has 18 residues. V was pared by 6 bases and J by 0 bases, with 22 bases between. CDR3 nucleotide sequence: TGTGCCAGCAGCCGACCCACCGGGAACAACTGTAGCACAGATACGCAGTATTTT. This sequence encodes CASSRPTGNNCSTDTQYF.

The CDR3 DNA reads as TGCGCCAGCAGCCAGGACAGGGGCACTGAAGCTTTCTTT. This translates into CASSQDRGTEAFF. V and J are TRBV4-1 and TRBJ1-1, with TRBD1 matching 9 bases. V gave up 3 bases and J gave up 4 bases; unmatched junction bases: 0. Looked up from germline, CDR1 is MGHRA and CDR2 is YSYEKL. The CDR3 contains 13 residues.

This clone came up a few times. This rearrangement joins TRBV5-4 to TRBJ2-5; TRBD1 is a possible D gene (5 bases). Germline lookup yields CDR1 SGHNT and CDR2 YYREEE (reference sequence). The V end lost 0 bases, the J end lost 9 bases, and 9 bases lay between the germline ends. The CDR3 is 12 residues long. The CDR3 here is CASSLEGSAQYF. DNA for the CDR3: TGTGCCAGCAGCTTGGAGGGGTCGGCCCAGTACTTC.

This clone was recorded once. The rearrangement links TRBV18 to TRBJ2-3; D is unresolved. The V and J ends lost 5 bases and 2 bases respectively, with 11 bases between them. CDR1 is KGHSH, CDR2 LQKENI, per germline. The length of the CDR3 is 14 residues. CDR3 loop: CASSSGRDTDTQYF. CDR3 nucleotides: TGTGCCAGCTCATCAGGCCGCGACACAGATACGCAGTATTTT.

This clone was observed a single time. CDR3 nucleotide sequence: TGTGCCAGCTCACCTCAGGGGGCTACCGGGGAGCTGTTTTTT. It codes for CASSPQGATGELFF. The chain recombines TRBV18 with TRBJ2-2, with TRBD1 matching 8 bases. This CDR3 has 14 residues. Trimming took 3 bases from V and 5 from J; bases not matched to a gene: 2. Germline V gives CDR1 KGHSH, CDR2 LQKENI. The variable domain in full, completed from reference TRBV18 and TRBJ2-2, reads NAGVMQNPRHLVRRRGQEARLRCSPMKGHSHVYWYRQLPEEGLKFMVYLQKENIIDESGMPKERFSAEFPKEGPSILRIQQVVRGDSAAYFCASSPQGATGELFFGEGSRLTVL.

The chain uses TRBV27 and TRBJ2-3; D is unclear. The V gene lost 2 bases and the J gene lost 3 bases, with 6 bases spanning the gap. The CDR3 is 13 residues long. The V gene's germline CDR1 is MNHEY and CDR2 SMNVEV (reference sequence). In DNA, the CDR3 is TGTGCCAGCAGTTTACGGCGGACAGATACGCAGTATTTT. This encodes CASSLRRTDTQYF.

The DNA for the CDR3 is TGCGCCAGCAGTGGTCCGACTAGCGGGAGGGACTACAATGAGCAGTTCTTC. Translated: CASSGPTSGRDYNEQFF. V usage is TRBV10-2 and J usage is TRBJ2-1; the match to TRBD2 covers 14 bases. Germline loops: CDR1 WSHSY, CDR2 SAAADI. The CDR3 is made up of 17 amino acids. J lost 3 bases, V lost 4 bases, and 5 bases had no gene match.

V usage is TRBV18 and J usage is TRBJ2-5; D is unclear. The germline CDR1 and CDR2 sequences are KGHSH and LQKENI. The CDR3 spans 14 residues. Trimming removed 3 bases at V and 2 bases at J, with 10 bases between. CDR3 sequence: CASSPGSGQETQYF. DNA of the CDR3: TGTGCCAGCTCACCGGGCTCCGGACAAGAGACCCAGTACTTC.

V is TRBV5-5 and J is TRBJ1-2; no firm D call. Germline-derived CDR1 and CDR2 are SGHKS and YYEKEE (reference sequence). Trimming shortened V by 4 bases and J by 6 bases, and 10 bases separated the two germline ends. The CDR3 is 12 amino acids. CDR3: CASSPRHDGYTF. CDR3 sequence (DNA): TGTGCCAGCAGCCCGCGACACGATGGCTACACCTTC.

The V and J genes are TRBV27 and TRBJ2-7, with a possible D match to TRBD2 (6 bases). The V gene lost 4 bases and the J gene lost 7 bases, with 17 bases spanning the gap. From germline, CDR1 is MNHEY and CDR2 SMNVEV (reference sequence). There are 14 residues in the CDR3. The CDR3 coding sequence is TGTGCCAGCAGTTCCCGGGCCTCCGCGGGAGAGCAGTACTTC. This codes for CASSSRASAGEQYF.

The chain recombines TRBV28 with TRBJ2-7; 7 bases align to TRBD1. CDR3 length equals 15 residues. Germline CDR1 is MDHEN and CDR2 is SYDVKM. V was clipped by 5 bases and J by 3 bases; unmatched bases: 10. DNA for the CDR3: TGTGCCAGCAGTCAAACCCCAGGGGGAAACTACGAGCAGTACTTC. Encoded protein: CASSQTPGGNYEQYF.

This chain joins TRBV19 and TRBJ2-3; 8 bases map to TRBD1. Unmatched junction bases numbered 2, after V lost 4 bases and J lost 2 bases. Germline loops: CDR1 LNHDA, CDR2 SQIVND (reference sequence). The CDR3 consists of 14 residues. CDR3 protein: CASSTGGDTDTQYF. In DNA form, the CDR3 reads TGTGCCAGTAGTACAGGGGGCGACACAGATACGCAGTATTTT.

The count of this clone is one. The chain carries TRBV21-1 and TRBJ2-2; TRBD2 is the table's D call, not checked against the DNA. TRBV21-1 is designated a pseudogene. This CDR3 is built from 19 residues. The DNA for the CDR3 is TGTGCCAGCAGCAAAGCGGGACTAGCGGGGGGGGTGGGTCCCGGGGAGCTGTTTTTT. Amino acids: CASSKAGLAGGVGPGELFF.

This clone was seen a few times. The gene calls are TRBV28 and TRBJ1-1; TRBD1 might be the D (6 bases). V lost 7 bases, J lost 5 bases, and 14 bases lay in between. CDR3 length equals 13 residues. Germline values: CDR1 MDHEN, CDR2 SYDVKM. CDR3 in amino acids: CASNRVLGTEAFF. CDR3 DNA sequence: TGTGCCAGCAACAGGGTCTTGGGGACTGAAGCTTTCTTT.

The chain carries TRBV5-8 and TRBJ1-4; D unclear. Germline V gene sequence: CDR1 SGHTS, CDR2 YDEGEE. Trimming took 0 bases from V and 4 from J, leaving 7 bases between them. This CDR3 region has 14 residues. The CDR3 region is CASSLGSNNEKLFF. Written as DNA, the CDR3 is TGTGCCAGCAGCTTGGGCAGTAATAATGAAAAACTGTTTTTT.

This chain links TRBV4-1 with TRBJ1-1; 7 nucleotides align to TRBD1. The germline V gene has CDR1 MGHRA and CDR2 YSYEKL. The V gene end was trimmed by 5 bases and the J gene end by 7 bases; junction bases not matched to a gene: 16. This CDR3 contains 16 residues. CDR3 loop: CASSMGPGQSWDEAFF. As DNA, the CDR3 is TGCGCCAGCAGCATGGGTCCGGGACAGTCATGGGATGAAGCTTTCTTT.

The chain employs TRBV15 and TRBJ1-1; D is undetermined. CDR3 size: 18 residues. Trimming pared 0 bases from V and 6 bases from J, leaving 23 bases between. Looked up from germline, CDR1 is LNHNV and CDR2 is YYDKDF (reference sequence). The CDR3 region has the DNA TGTGCCACCAGCAGAGATCTCCCATCGCCCCTACGCTTCTCTGAAGCTTTCTTT. Its translation is CATSRDLPSPLRFSEAFF.

V usage is TRBV9 and J usage is TRBJ2-3; 8 nucleotides match TRBD2. V was pared by 2 bases and J by 10 bases, with 12 bases of the junction left unmatched. This CDR3 contains 15 residues. Germline-derived CDR1 and CDR2 are SGDLS and YYNGEE. CDR3 loop: CASSVLGDPGRAQYF. DNA for the CDR3: TGTGCCAGCAGCGTCCTTGGGGACCCCGGGAGGGCGCAGTATTTT.

V gene TRBV5-4 combines with J gene TRBJ2-7; the match to TRBD2 covers 11 bases. V was pared by 5 bases and J by 6 bases, with 13 bases of the junction left unmatched. The germline gives CDR1 SGHNT, CDR2 YYREEE (reference sequence). The CDR3 is made up of 16 amino acids. The CDR3 here is CASSLNSGRALVEQYF. CDR3 DNA: TGTGCCAGCAGTCTGAATAGCGGGAGGGCCCTGGTCGAGCAGTACTTC.

V usage is TRBV27 and J usage is TRBJ2-1; D is possibly TRBD2 (5 bases). Germline V gene sequence: CDR1 MNHEY, CDR2 SMNVEV (reference sequence). The V and J ends lost 6 bases and 9 bases respectively, with 21 bases between them. The CDR3 is 15 residues long. The CDR3 DNA follows: TGTGCCAGCAGGACCTGGCAAGCGGTGAAGAGTGAGCAGTTCTTC. This encodes CASRTWQAVKSEQFF.

This rearrangement joins TRBV28 to TRBJ2-5; 9 positions match TRBD1. The V segment lost 6 bases and the J segment 5 bases; nucleotides outside the gene matches: 7. Germline CDR1 reads MDHEN; CDR2 reads SYDVKM. The CDR3 is 14 residues long. The CDR3 coding sequence is TGTGCCAGCAGGTTACAGGGGGCCGGGGAGACCCAGTACTTC. Its protein is CASRLQGAGETQYF.

This chain joins TRBV28 and TRBJ1-1; the D gene is possibly TRBD1 (6 bases). The V gene's germline CDR1 is MDHEN and CDR2 SYDVKM. V was cut by 9 bases and J by 4 bases, with 15 bases left in between. There are 13 residues in the CDR3. The CDR3 region has the DNA TGTGCCAGTCTAAAGGGAGGGGGCACTGAAGCTTTCTTT. The encoded protein is CASLKGGGTEAFF.

This chain uses TRBV5-6 with TRBJ2-7; 11 bases line up with TRBD2. The germline CDR1 and CDR2 sequences are SGHDT and YYEEEE. V gave up 3 bases and J gave up 6 bases; unmatched junction bases: 14. This CDR3 is built from 17 residues. The CDR3 region is CASSWGTSGALMGEQYF. CDR3 coding DNA: TGTGCCAGCAGCTGGGGGACTAGCGGAGCCCTTATGGGCGAGCAGTACTTC.